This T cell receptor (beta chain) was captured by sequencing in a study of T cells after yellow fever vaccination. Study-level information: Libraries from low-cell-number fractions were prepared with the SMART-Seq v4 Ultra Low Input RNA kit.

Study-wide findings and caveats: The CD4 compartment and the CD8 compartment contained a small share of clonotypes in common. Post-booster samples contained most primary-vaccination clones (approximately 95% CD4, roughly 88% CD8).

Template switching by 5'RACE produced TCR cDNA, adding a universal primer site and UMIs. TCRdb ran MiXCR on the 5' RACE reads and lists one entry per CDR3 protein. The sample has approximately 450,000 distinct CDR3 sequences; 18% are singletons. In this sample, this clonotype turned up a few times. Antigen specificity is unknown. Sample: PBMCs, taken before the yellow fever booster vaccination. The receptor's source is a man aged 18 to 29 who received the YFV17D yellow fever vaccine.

The CDR3 coding sequence is TGCACCGCCCGATTAGCGGCCCGGGGTGGGGCCAACGTCCTGACTTTC. Protein: CTARLAARGGANVLTF. The genes are TRBV29-1 and TRBJ2-6, with a possible D match to TRBD2 (6 bases). CDR3 length equals 16 residues. The V gene's germline CDR1 is SQVTM and CDR2 ANQGSEA.